This TCR beta chain was observed in a study of beta chain features in type 1 diabetes. As for this clone: Its target is unknown.

Every bit of the isolated RNA underwent reverse transcription, so sequencing read expressed TCRB transcripts. Profiling relied on immunoSEQ multiplex PCR, and the TCRdb table lists in-frame clones only, not all of them. In the table there are around 150,000 clones, about 7.3% of which are singletons. Study-wide findings and caveats: Sampled from patients, naive, central memory and Treg TCRB repertoires appeared more similar than those sampled from healthy donors.

The CDR3 has 12 amino acids. CDR1 and CDR2 from the germline V gene are SNHLY and FYNNEI. V shed 7 bases and J shed 5 bases, with 11 bases lying between them. What was sequenced was central memory CD4+ T cells from blood. V usage is TRBV2 and J usage is TRBJ2-5; perhaps TRBD2 as D (6 bases). This clonotype was obtained from a man between 18 and 35 years old in good health. CDR3 sequence reads: CASNGLYETQYF. The CDR3 bases are TGTGCCAGCAATGGACTATATGAGACCCAGTACTTC.